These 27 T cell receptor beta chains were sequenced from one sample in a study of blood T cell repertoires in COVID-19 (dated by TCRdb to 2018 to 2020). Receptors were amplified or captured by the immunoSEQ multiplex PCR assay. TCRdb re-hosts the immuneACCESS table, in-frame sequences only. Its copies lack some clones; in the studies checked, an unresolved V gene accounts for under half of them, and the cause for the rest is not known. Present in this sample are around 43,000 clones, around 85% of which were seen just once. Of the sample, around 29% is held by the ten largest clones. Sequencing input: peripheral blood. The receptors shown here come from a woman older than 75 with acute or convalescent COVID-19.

CDR3 in amino acids: CAIAEGSGGTNEKLFF. The CDR3 DNA sequence: TGTGCCATCGCAGAGGGATCGGGGGGGACTAATGAAAAACTGTTTTTT. The chain carries TRBV28 and TRBJ1-4; TRBD1 might be the D (5 bases). Germline CDR1 MDHEN, CDR2 SYDVKM. Trimming shortened V by 10 bases and J by 2 bases, and 20 bases separated the two germline ends. This CDR3 is 16 amino acids long.

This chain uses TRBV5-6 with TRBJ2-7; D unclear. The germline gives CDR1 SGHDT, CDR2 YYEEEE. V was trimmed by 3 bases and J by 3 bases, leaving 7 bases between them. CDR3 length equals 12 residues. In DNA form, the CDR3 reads TGTGCCAGCAGCTCACGGAGCTACGAGCAGTACTTC. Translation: CASSSRSYEQYF.

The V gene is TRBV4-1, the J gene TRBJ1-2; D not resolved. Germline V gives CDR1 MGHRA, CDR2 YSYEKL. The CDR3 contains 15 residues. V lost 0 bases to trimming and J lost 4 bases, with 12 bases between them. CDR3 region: CASSQEAFEGYGYTF. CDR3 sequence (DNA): TGCGCCAGCAGCCAAGAGGCATTCGAGGGCTATGGCTACACCTTC.

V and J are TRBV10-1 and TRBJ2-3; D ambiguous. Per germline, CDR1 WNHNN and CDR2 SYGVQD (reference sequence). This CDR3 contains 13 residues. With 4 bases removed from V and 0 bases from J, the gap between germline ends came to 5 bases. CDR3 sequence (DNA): TGCGCCAGCAGTGTCGGGAGCACAGATACGCAGTATTTT. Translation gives CASSVGSTDTQYF.

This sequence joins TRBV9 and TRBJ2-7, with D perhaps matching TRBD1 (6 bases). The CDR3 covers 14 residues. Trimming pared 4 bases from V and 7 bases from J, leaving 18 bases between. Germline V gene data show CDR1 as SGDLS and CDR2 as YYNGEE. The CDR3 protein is CASSTSTGSGEQYF. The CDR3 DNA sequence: TGTGCCAGCAGCACAAGCACAGGGTCGGGGGAGCAGTACTTC.

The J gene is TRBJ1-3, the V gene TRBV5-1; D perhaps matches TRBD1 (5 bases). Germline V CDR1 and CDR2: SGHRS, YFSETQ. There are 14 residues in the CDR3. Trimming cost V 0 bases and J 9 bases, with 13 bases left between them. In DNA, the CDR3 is TGCGCCAGCAGCTTGGCCTCTCAGGGAGGCACCATATATTTT. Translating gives CASSLASQGGTIYF.

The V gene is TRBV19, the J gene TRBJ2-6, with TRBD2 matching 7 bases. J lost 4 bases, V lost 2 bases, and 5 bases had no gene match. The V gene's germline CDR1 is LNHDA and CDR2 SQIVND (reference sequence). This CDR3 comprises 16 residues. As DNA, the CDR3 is TGTGCCAGTAGTATATCCGGGGGGACGGGGGCCAACGTCCTGACTTTC. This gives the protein CASSISGGTGANVLTF.

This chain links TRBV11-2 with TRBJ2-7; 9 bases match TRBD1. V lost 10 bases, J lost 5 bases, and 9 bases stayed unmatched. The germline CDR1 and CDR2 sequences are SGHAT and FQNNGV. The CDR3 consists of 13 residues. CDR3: CATQGQGYHEQYF. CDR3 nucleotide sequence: TGTGCCACCCAGGGACAGGGCTACCACGAGCAGTACTTC. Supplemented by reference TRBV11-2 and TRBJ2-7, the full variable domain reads EAGVAQSPRYKIIEKRQSVAFWCNPISGHATLYWYQQILGQGPKLLIQFQNNGVVDDSQLPKDRFSAERLKGVDSTLKIQPAKLEDSAVYLCATQGQGYHEQYFGPGTRLTVT.

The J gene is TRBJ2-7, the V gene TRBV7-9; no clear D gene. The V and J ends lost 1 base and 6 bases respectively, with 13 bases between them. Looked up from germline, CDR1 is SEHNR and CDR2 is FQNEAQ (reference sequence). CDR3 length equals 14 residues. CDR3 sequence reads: CASSLGAISPEQYF. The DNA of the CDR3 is TGTGCCAGCAGCTTAGGGGCAATATCCCCCGAGCAGTACTTC.

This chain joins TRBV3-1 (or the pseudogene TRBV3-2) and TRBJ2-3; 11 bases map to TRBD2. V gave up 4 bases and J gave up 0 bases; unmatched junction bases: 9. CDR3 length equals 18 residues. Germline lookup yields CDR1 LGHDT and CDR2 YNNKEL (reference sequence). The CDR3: CASSLPSGRWNSTDTQYF. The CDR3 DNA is TGTGCCAGCAGCCTCCCTAGCGGGAGGTGGAATAGCACAGATACGCAGTATTTT.

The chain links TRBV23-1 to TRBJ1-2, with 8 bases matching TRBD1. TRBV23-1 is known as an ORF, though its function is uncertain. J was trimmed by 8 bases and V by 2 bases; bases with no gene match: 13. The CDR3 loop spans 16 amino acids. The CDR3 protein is CASSQRKDRGASGYTF. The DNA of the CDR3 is TGCGCCAGCAGTCAAAGAAAAGACAGGGGTGCCTCCGGCTACACCTTC.

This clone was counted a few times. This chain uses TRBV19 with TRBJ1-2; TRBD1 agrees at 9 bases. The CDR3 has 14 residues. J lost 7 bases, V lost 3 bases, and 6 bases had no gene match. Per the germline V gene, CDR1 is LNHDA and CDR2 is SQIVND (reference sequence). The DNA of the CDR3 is TGTGCCAGTAGTATTAAACAGGGGGCGCCTGGCTACACCTTC. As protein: CASSIKQGAPGYTF.

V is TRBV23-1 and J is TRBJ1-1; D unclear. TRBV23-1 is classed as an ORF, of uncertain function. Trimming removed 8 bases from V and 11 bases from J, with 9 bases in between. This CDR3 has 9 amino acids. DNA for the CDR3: TGCGCCAGCTCGACGGGGGCTTTCTTT. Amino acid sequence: CASSTGAFF.

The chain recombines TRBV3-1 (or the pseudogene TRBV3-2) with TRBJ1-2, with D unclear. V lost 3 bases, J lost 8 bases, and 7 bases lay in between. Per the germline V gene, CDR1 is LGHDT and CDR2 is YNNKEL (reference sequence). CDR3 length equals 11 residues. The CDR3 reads CASSHERGYTF. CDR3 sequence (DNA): TGTGCCAGCAGCCATGAGCGGGGCTACACCTTC.

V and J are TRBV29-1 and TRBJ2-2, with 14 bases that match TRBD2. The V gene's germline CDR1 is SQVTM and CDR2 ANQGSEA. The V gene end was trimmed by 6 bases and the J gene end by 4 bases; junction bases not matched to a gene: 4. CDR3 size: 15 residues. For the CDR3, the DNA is TGCAGCGTGGGGACTAGCGGGGGCTTCACCGGGGAGCTGTTTTTT. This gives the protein CSVGTSGGFTGELFF.

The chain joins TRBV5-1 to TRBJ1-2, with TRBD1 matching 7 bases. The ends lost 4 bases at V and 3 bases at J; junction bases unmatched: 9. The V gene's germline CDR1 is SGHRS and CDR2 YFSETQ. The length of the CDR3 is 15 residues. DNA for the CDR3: TGCGCCAGCAGCACAAAGCCCGGGACAGACTATGGCTACACCTTC. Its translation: CASSTKPGTDYGYTF.

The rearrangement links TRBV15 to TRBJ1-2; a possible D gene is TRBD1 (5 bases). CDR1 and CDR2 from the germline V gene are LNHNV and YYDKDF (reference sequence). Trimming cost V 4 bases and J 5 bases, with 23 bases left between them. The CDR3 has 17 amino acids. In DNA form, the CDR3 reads TGTGCCACCAGCATGGGGGGATTTGACAGCGGGGTATATGGCTACACCTTC. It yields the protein CATSMGGFDSGVYGYTF.

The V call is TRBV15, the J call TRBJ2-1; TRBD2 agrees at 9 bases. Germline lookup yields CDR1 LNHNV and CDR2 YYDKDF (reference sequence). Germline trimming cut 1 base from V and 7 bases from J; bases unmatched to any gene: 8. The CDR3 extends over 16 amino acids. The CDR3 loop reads CATSRVFSGSWNEQFF. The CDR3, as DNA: TGTGCCACCAGCAGAGTTTTTAGCGGGAGTTGGAATGAGCAGTTCTTC.

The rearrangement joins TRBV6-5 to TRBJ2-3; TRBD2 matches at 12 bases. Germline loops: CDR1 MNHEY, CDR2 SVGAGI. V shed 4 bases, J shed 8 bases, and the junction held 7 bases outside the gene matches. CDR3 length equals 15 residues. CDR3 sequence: CASSLSSGRAGTQYF. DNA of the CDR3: TGTGCCAGCAGTTTATCTAGCGGGAGGGCCGGTACGCAGTATTTT.

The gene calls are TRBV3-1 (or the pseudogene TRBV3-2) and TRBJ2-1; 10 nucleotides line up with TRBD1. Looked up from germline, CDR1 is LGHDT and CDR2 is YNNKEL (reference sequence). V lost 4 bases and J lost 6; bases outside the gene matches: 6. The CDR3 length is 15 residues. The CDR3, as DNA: TGTGCCAGCAGCCTACGACAGGGGGCGCGCAATGAGCAGTTCTTC. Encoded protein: CASSLRQGARNEQFF.

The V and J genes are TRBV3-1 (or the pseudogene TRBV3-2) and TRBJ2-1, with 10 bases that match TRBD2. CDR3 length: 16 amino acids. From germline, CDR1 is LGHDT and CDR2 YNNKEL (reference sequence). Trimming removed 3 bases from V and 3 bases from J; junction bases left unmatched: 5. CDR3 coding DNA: TGTGCCAGCAGCCATTCTAGCGGGGGCAGCTACAATGAGCAGTTCTTC. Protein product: CASSHSSGGSYNEQFF.

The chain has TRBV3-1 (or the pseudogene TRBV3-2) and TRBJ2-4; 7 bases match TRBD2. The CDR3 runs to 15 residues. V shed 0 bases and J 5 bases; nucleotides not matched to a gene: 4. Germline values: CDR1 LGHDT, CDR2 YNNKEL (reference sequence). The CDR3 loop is CASSQESLAENIQYF. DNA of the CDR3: TGTGCCAGCAGCCAAGAAAGCCTAGCGGAAAACATTCAGTACTTC.

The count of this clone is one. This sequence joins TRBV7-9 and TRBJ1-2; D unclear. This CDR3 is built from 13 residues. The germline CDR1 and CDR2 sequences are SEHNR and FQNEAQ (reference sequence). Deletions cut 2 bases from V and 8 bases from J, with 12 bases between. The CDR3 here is CASSLQATGGYTF. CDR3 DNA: TGTGCCAGCAGCTTACAGGCGACCGGCGGCTACACCTTC.

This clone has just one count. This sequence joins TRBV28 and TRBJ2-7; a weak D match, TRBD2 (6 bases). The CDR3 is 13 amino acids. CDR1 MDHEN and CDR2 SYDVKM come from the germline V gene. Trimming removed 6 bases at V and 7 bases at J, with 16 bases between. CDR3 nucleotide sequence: TGTGCCAGCAGCCCGGGGGACCGTACGGAGCAGTACTTC. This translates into CASSPGDRTEQYF. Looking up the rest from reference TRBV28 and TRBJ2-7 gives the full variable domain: DVKVTQSSRYLVKRTGEKVFLECVQDMDHENMFWYRQDPGLGLRLIYFSYDVKMKEKGDIPEGYSVSREKKERFSLILESASTNQTSMYLCASSPGDRTEQYFGPGTRLTVT.

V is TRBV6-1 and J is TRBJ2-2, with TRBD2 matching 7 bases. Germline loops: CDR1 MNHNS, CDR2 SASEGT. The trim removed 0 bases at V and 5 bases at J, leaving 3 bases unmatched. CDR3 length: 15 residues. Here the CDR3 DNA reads TGTGCCAGCAGTGAAGCGGGAGGGCCAACCGGGGAGCTGTTTTTT. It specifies CASSEAGGPTGELFF.

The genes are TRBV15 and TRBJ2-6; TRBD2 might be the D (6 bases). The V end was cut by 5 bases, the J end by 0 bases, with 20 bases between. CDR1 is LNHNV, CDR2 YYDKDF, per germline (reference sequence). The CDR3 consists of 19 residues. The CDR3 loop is CATSPRGGGLSSGANVLTF. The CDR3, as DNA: TGTGCCACCAGCCCCCGGGGAGGCGGGTTGAGCTCTGGGGCCAACGTCCTGACTTTC.

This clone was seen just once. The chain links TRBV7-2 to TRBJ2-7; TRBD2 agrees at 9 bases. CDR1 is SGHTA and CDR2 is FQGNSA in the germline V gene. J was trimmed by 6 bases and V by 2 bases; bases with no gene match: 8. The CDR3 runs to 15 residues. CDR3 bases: TGTGCCAGCAGCTTACACGCGGGAGGGCAGAGCGAGCAGTACTTC. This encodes CASSLHAGGQSEQYF.